These 14 T cell receptor beta chains were sequenced from one sample in a study of blood T cell repertoires in COVID-19. The data were produced by immunoSEQ multiplex PCR, yet TCRdb's version contains in-frame clones alone and is incomplete. The data show 200,000 to 300,000 clones, roughly 89% seen once. Sequenced sample: PBMCs or T cells enriched from blood (not recorded which). The receptors shown here come from a woman in her thirties who had recovered from COVID-19.

In its sample, this clone was seen a few times. The rearrangement links TRBV9 to TRBJ2-1; 7 bases are shared with TRBD1. The CDR3 has 16 amino acids. The germline V gene has CDR1 SGDLS and CDR2 YYNGEE. Trimming took 4 bases from V and 5 from J; bases not matched to a gene: 12. The CDR3 reads CASSPRDRQLNNEQFF. The CDR3 region has the DNA TGTGCCAGCAGCCCTCGGGACAGACAGTTAAACAATGAGCAGTTCTTC.

V usage is TRBV9 and J usage is TRBJ1-5; 8 bases are shared with TRBD1. CDR1 is SGDLS and CDR2 is YYNGEE in the germline V gene. Trimming took 3 bases from V and 5 from J; bases not matched to a gene: 1. CDR3 length: 13 amino acids. CDR3 sequence: CASSETGDQPQHF. In nucleotides, the CDR3 is TGTGCCAGCAGCGAGACAGGGGATCAGCCCCAGCATTTT.

Here the CDR3 DNA reads TGTGCCAGCAGCTTGGCGGACAGGGGTACCCCTCGGAACACTGAAGCTTTCTTT. It yields the protein CASSLADRGTPRNTEAFF. The gene calls are TRBV5-4 and TRBJ1-1; 9 nucleotides agree with TRBD1. There are 18 residues in the CDR3. Germline CDR1 reads SGHNT; CDR2 reads YYREEE (reference sequence). J was trimmed by 1 base and V by 0 bases; bases with no gene match: 10.

CDR3 nucleotides: TGTGCCAGCAGCCTGGGACAGAAGGAAACCGGCTACACCTTC. Its protein product is CASSLGQKETGYTF. The chain links TRBV3-1 (or the pseudogene TRBV3-2) to TRBJ1-2; 7 bases align to TRBD1. V was clipped by 4 bases and J by 8 bases; unmatched bases: 10. Germline V lookup: CDR1 LGHDT, CDR2 YNNKEL (reference sequence). This CDR3 comprises 14 residues.

The chain links TRBV5-1 to TRBJ2-5; the match to TRBD2 covers 7 bases. CDR3 size: 14 residues. V shed 4 bases, J shed 5 bases, and the junction held 8 bases outside the gene matches. Germline V gene lookup returns CDR1 SGHRS and CDR2 YFSETQ. Written as DNA, the CDR3 is TGCGCCAGCAGCGTTGACAGCGGGATGGAGACCCAGTACTTC. This translates into CASSVDSGMETQYF.

CDR3 DNA: TGTGCCAGCACCTTGACAGGGGCCACAGATACGCAGTATTTT. Translated, it gives CASTLTGATDTQYF. V gene TRBV7-2 combines with J gene TRBJ2-3, with 8 bases lining up with TRBD1. V was pared by 7 bases and J by 2 bases, with 5 bases of the junction left unmatched. The CDR3 consists of 14 residues. Germline loops: CDR1 SGHTA, CDR2 FQGNSA.

The chain has TRBV27 and TRBJ2-1, with 9 nucleotides matching TRBD1. The CDR3 sequence is 15 residues long. Germline V gene data show CDR1 as MNHEY and CDR2 as SMNVEV (reference sequence). Trimming took 6 bases from V and 1 from J; bases not matched to a gene: 4. The CDR3 reads CASRRDRDSYNEQFF. The CDR3 bases are TGTGCCAGCAGGCGGGACAGGGATTCCTACAATGAGCAGTTCTTC.

V gene TRBV4-1 combines with J gene TRBJ2-5, with TRBD2 matching over 11 bases. Per the germline V gene, CDR1 is MGHRA and CDR2 is YSYEKL. V was clipped by 1 base and J by 7 bases; unmatched bases: 11. CDR3 length: 17 residues. The CDR3 here is CASSQVAGGHSALTQYF. The CDR3 nucleotides are TGCGCCAGCAGCCAAGTAGCGGGAGGGCATTCGGCTTTGACCCAGTACTTC.

The chain employs TRBV7-2 and TRBJ1-6; D unresolved. This CDR3 is built from 14 residues. The germline gives CDR1 SGHTA, CDR2 FQGNSA. V was pared by 2 bases and J by 8 bases, with 10 bases between. The CDR3 protein is CASSLITTDSPLHF. The DNA of the CDR3 is TGTGCCAGCAGCTTAATTACCACAGATTCACCCCTCCACTTT.

This clone is a singleton in its sample. The rearrangement joins TRBV7-9 to TRBJ2-1; 13 nucleotides line up with TRBD2. The germline CDR1 and CDR2 sequences are SEHNR and FQNEAQ (reference sequence). This CDR3 spans 18 amino acids. The trim removed 4 bases at V and 3 bases at J, leaving 9 bases unmatched. As DNA, the CDR3 is TGTGCCAGCAGCTCACCGGGACTAGCGGGAAGAAACTACAATGAGCAGTTCTTC. Translation gives CASSSPGLAGRNYNEQFF.

The chain carries TRBV10-3 and TRBJ1-1, with TRBD1 identical over 9 bases. The CDR3 sequence is 14 residues long. The germline CDR1 and CDR2 sequences are ENHRY and SYGVKD. The trim removed 10 bases at V and 1 base at J, leaving 7 bases unmatched. The CDR3 DNA follows: TGTGCCAGCGGAAAGGGACAGGGGAACACTGAAGCTTTCTTT. Protein product: CASGKGQGNTEAFF.

V and J are TRBV12-5 and TRBJ2-7; 8 bases agree with TRBD1. Losses at the gene ends were 2 bases for V and 3 bases for J; bases not matched to a gene: 15. CDR3 length equals 18 residues. Germline CDR1 is LGHNT and CDR2 is FRNRAP. The CDR3 spells CASGLPLQTGDIYYEQYF. The CDR3, as DNA: TGTGCTAGTGGTTTGCCCCTTCAGACAGGGGATATTTACTACGAGCAGTACTTC.

This clone was seen a single time. The V gene is TRBV30, the J gene TRBJ2-7; D may be TRBD2 (6 bases). The CDR3 runs 12 residues. Trimming cost V 4 bases and J 5 bases, with 12 bases left between them. Germline-derived CDR1 and CDR2 are GTSNPN and SVGIG (reference sequence). The chain's CDR3 is CAWNSGVNEQYF. CDR3 bases: TGTGCCTGGAACTCGGGAGTGAACGAGCAGTACTTC.

CDR3 nucleotide sequence: TGTGCCAGTAGTAGGGTTACAGGGCCCCCCAATCAGCCCCAGCATTTT. It encodes CASSRVTGPPNQPQHF. The rearrangement uses TRBV19 and TRBJ1-5; D is possibly TRBD1 (6 bases). The V end lost 4 bases, the J end lost 3 bases, and 16 bases lay between the germline ends. CDR1 is LNHDA and CDR2 is SQIVND in the germline V gene (reference sequence). The CDR3 runs 16 residues. The complete variable domain, with remaining parts taken from reference TRBV19 and TRBJ1-5, reads DGGITQSPKYLFRKEGQNVTLSCEQNLNHDAMYWYRQDPGQGLRLIYYSQIVNDFQKGDIAEGYSVSREKKESFPLTVTSAQKNPTAFYLCASSRVTGPPNQPQHFGDGTRLSIL.